This TCR beta chain came from a study of T cells in Graves' hyperthyroidism and ophthalmopathy (dated by TCRdb to between 2018 and 2020). With respect to the entire study: Peripheral blood was collected at initial diagnosis, before any treatment. To identify distinguishing TCR V-J signatures, a discovery cohort of around 100 patients was used, comprising 40 to 45 with Graves' ophthalmopathy and around 57 with stable Graves' hyperthyroidism. Whether ophthalmopathy could be predicted prospectively was tested in an independent validation cohort made up of 18 to 20 hyperthyroidism patients plus 17 patients who later progressed to ophthalmopathy. The 85 to 100 discovery patients were divided at random into training and test sets in a 7:3 ratio. In addition, the study compared T-cell repertoires in thyroid tissue and in blood from roughly six Graves' hyperthyroidism patients. After sampling, hyperthyroidism patients received methimazole starting at 30 mg daily, and ophthalmopathy patients received high-dose intravenous methylprednisolone. The paper reports TCR Vbeta CDR3 sequencing of about 140 peripheral blood samples: 43 ophthalmopathy, about 75 hyperthyroidism and 17 progressor patients. Broader findings and caveats from the paper: In validation, progression to ophthalmopathy was predicted by the model with 55% to 71% sensitivity and roughly 76% specificity, a median of around 5.9 months before onset. Most expanded thyroid clonotypes (frequency above 0.001) were also found in blood, which suggests that blood repertoires may mirror thyroid immune responses. A model built on a 13 V-J signature distinguished ophthalmopathy from stable hyperthyroidism, reaching 85% to 90% sensitivity and about 81% specificity in cross-validation and 80%/75% in testing. Sample size was not statistically predetermined, and blinding of investigators to group allocation was not performed.

Ophthalmopathy patients had moderately to severely active disease, with a Clinical Activity Score of 3 or more, a NOSPECS grade of 4 or more, and a disease duration of less than 3 months. Exclusion was applied to patients with uncontrolled infections, other autoimmune diseases, pregnancy or lactation. Diagnoses were established on the basis of clinical symptoms, serum thyroxine and TRAb, thyroid ultrasound, and orbital computed tomography. Ficoll-Paque density gradient centrifugation was used to isolate PBMCs from about 10 ml of fresh peripheral blood. Total RNA was extracted with Trizol reagent, and quality was checked on an Agilent 2100 Bioanalyzer. The TCR beta CDR3 regions were amplified from RNA transcripts. The first round of RT-PCR for the TCR CDR3 was performed with the HTBI primer set and the Qiagen OneStep RT-PCR kit. Libraries were constructed in a second round of multiplex PCR, after which size selection and purification were performed. Paired-end sequencing of the libraries was performed with 100 bp reads on an Illumina HiSeq2000. The authors' analysis ran thus. SOAPnuke was used to process the raw data, throwing out any read that contained adapters or uncalled bases, had a mean Phred below 15, or lacked an exact constant-primer or identifier match. COPE v1.2.5 was used to merge high-quality paired reads, and clonotypes were defined as unique nucleotide sequences. MiTCR v1.1 was used to align clonotypes to the IMGT TRBV, TRBD and TRBJ reference segments. Only V-J combinations with frequency above 0.0001, covering 99% to 99.2% of repertoires, were analysed. A TCS score was defined as the ratio between F50 (clonal expansion) and ExV (chaos), using BLOSUM62-based TCRdist between CDR3 peptides within each V-J. Welch's t-statistics and random forest reduced roughly 500 V-J features to 10 to 15, which were used in a naive Bayes classifier (R e1071). Using fastp at Q25 and MiXCR, TCRdb reprocessed the public reads and kept productive beta chains. Duplicate CDR3 protein sequences are folded into a single record with the most common DNA and genes. The V and J calls were determined by TCRdb, not by the authors. This sample comprises around 270,000 distinct CDR3 sequences, roughly 18% of them detected only once. In total, the top ten clones hold less than 45% of the sample.

CDR3 length: 14 amino acids, cysteine to phenylalanine. Just CDR3 DNA is preserved here, 42 bases in frame from base 1. Between the V and J ends, shortened by 4 bases and 3 bases respectively, the junction contains 13 bases. The germline V gene (reference sequence) supplies CDR1 DFQATT and CDR2 SNEGSKA. Only a few counts were recorded for this clonotype. This clone's antigen is unknown. No quality values exist for individual bases; no much larger clone is one base distant. Sequencing was carried out using blood. This receptor was identified in a man aged 45-65 years with Graves' ophthalmopathy. This receptor chain uses TRBV20-1 and TRBJ1-5, with TRBD1 tentatively as D gene (5 bases match). CDR3 loop: CSAKGPKPNQPQHF. The sequence in DNA is TGCAGTGCTAAGGGACCAAAACCCAATCAGCCCCAGCATTTT.